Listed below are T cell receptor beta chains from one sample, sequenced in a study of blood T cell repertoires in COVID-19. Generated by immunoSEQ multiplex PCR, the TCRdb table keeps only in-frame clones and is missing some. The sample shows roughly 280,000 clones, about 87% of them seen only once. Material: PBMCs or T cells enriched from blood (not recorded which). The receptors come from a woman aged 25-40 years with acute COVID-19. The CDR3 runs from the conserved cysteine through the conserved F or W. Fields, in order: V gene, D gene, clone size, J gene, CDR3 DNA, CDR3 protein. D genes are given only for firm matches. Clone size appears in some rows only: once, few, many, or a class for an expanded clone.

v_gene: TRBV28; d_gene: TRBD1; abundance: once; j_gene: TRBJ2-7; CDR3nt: TGTGCCAGCAGAACCGGGACAGTCCCCTACGAGCAGTACTTC; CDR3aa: CASRTGTVPYEQYF
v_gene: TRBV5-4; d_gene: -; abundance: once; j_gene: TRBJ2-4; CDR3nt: TGTGCCAGCAGCAATAGGCAGGAGGCAAACATTCAGTACTTC; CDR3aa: CASSNRQEANIQYF
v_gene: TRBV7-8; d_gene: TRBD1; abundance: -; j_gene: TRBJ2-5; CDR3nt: TGTGCCAGCAGCGTCGGGACAGTTGAAGAGACCCAGTACTTC; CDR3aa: CASSVGTVEETQYF
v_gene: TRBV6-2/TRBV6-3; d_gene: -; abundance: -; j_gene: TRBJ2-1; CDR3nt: TGTGCCAGCAGTAAGACTAGAATTAACTCACCGGAGCAGTTCTTC; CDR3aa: CASSKTRINSPEQFF
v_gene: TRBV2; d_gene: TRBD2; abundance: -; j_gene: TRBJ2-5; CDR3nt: TGTGCCAGCAGTGACGGGAGGGTACAAGAGACCCAGTACTTC; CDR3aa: CASSDGRVQETQYF
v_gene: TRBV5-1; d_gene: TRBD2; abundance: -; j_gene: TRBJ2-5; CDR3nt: TGCGCCAGCACCCTAGCGGGAGGGCCGGGAGAGACCCAGTACTTC; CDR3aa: CASTLAGGPGETQYF
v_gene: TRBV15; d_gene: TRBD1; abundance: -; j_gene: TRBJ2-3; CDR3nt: TGTGCCACCAGCAGAGACCTAGGACAGGGTTGGTCTACAGATACGCAGTATTTT; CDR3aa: CATSRDLGQGWSTDTQYF
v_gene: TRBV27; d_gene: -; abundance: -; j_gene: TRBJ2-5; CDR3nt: TGTGCCAGCAGTTTCTCGGCTAGCGAGGGGCAAGAGACCCAGTACTTC; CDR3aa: CASSFSASEGQETQYF
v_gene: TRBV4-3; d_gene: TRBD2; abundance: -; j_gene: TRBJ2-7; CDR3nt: TGCGCCAGCAGCCAAGGGGCTAGCGGGAGATACGAGCAGTACTTC; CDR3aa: CASSQGASGRYEQYF
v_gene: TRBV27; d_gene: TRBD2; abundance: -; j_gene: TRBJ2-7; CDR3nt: TGTGCCAGCAGTTTATCCGGACTAGATCTCTCCTACGAGCAGTACTTC; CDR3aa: CASSLSGLDLSYEQYF
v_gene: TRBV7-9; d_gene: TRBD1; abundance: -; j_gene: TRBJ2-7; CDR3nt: TGTGCCAGCAGCTTAGCGCTCGGACAGGACTACGAGCAGTACTTC; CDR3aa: CASSLALGQDYEQYF
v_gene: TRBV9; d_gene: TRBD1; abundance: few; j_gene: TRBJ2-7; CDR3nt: TGTGCCAGCAGCGAGACAGGGCTCGAGCAGTACTTC; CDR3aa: CASSETGLEQYF
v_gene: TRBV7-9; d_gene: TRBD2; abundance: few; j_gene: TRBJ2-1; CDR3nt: TGTGCCAGCAGCTTAGCTCGGGTTGGAGCGGGAGGCCGCGTGAATGAGCAGTTCTTC; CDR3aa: CASSLARVGAGGRVNEQFF
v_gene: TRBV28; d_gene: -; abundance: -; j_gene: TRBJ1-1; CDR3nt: TGTGCCAGCTCCGACAGATTGAACACTGAAGCTTTCTTT; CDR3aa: CASSDRLNTEAFF
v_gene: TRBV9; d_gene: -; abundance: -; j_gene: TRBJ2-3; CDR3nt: TGTGCCAGCAGCCCCCGCGGCACAGATACGCAGTATTTT; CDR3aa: CASSPRGTDTQYF
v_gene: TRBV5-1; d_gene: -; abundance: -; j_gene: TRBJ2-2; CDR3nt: TGCGCCAGCAGCTTGCACAGGGTGGACACCGGGGAGCTGTTTTTT; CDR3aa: CASSLHRVDTGELFF
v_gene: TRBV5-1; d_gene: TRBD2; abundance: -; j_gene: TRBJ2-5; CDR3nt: TGCGCCAGCAGCTTGGCCCCCGGGGGAGGGCAAGAGACCCAGTACTTC; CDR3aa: CASSLAPGGGQETQYF
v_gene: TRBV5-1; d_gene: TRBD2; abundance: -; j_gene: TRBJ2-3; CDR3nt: TGCGCCAGCAGCATGCTAGCGGGAGGGATCACAGATACGCAGTATTTT; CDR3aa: CASSMLAGGITDTQYF
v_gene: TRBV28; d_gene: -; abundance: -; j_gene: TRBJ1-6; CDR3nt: TGTGCCAGCAGTTCGGGACAAGGAGATTCACCCCTCCACTTT; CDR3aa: CASSSGQGDSPLHF
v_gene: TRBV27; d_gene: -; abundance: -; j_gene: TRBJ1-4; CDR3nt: TGTGCCAGCAGTTTATTCGGGGTGGATGAAAAACTGTTTTTT; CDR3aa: CASSLFGVDEKLFF
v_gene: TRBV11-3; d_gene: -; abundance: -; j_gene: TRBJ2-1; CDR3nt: TGTGCCAGCAGCTTAGCTAATTACAATGAGCAGTTCTTC; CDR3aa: CASSLANYNEQFF
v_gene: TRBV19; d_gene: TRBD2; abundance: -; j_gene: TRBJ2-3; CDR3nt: TGTGCCAGTAGTAAGCTAGCGGGAGTAGATACGCAGTATTTT; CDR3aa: CASSKLAGVDTQYF
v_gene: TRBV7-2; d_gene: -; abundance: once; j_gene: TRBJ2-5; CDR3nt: TGTGCCAGCAACCTGGACTACCGAGAAGAGACCCAGTACTTC; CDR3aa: CASNLDYREETQYF
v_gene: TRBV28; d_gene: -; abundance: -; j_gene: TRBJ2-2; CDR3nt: TGTGCCAGCAGTTTCGGTCAGGGGAACACCGGGGAGCTGTTTTTT; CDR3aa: CASSFGQGNTGELFF
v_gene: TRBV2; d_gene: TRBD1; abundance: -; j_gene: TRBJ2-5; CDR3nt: TGTGCCAGCAGGGCAGGGACAGCACAAGAGACCCAGTACTTC; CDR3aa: CASRAGTAQETQYF
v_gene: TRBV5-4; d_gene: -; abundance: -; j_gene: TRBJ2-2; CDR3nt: TGTGCCAGCAGCTCTCAGACGGGAACCGGGGAGCTGTTTTTT; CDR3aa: CASSSQTGTGELFF
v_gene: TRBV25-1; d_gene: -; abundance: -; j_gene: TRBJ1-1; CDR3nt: TGTGCCAGCAGTGAAAGTAGCTTAGGGAACACTGAAGCTTTCTTT; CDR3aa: CASSESSLGNTEAFF
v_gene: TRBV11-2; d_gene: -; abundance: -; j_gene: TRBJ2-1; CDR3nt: TGTGCCAGCAGCTTAGATAGCGGTCTGACTCATGAGCAGTTCTTC; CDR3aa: CASSLDSGLTHEQFF
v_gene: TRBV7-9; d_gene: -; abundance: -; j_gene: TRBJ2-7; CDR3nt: TGTGCCAGCAGCCTCAGGGACTCCTACGAGCAGTACTTC; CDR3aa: CASSLRDSYEQYF
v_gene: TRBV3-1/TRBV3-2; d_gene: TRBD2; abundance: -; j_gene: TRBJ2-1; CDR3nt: TGTGCCAGCAGCCAAACCCGAGCGGGAGGGCCCCTGTTCTTC; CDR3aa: CASSQTRAGGPLFF
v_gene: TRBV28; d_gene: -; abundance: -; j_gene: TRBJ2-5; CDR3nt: TGTGCCAGCAGTTTGACAGAAGAGACCCAGTACTTC; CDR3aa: CASSLTEETQYF
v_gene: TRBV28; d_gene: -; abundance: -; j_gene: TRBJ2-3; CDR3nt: TGTGCCAGCTTCCTAGGCGGGAACGGAGCAGATACGCAGTATTTT; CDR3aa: CASFLGGNGADTQYF
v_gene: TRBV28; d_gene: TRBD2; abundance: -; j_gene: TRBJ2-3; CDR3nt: TGTGCCAGCAGTTTGCTCAGGACTAGCGGTATCACAGATACGCAGTATTTT; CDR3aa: CASSLLRTSGITDTQYF
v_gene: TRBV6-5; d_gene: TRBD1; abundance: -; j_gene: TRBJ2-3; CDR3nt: TGTGCCAGCAGCCCCGGGACAGGGGTCAATACGCAGTATTTT; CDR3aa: CASSPGTGVNTQYF
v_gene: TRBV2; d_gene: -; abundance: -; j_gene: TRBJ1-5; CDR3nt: TGTGCCAGCAGTGATGGGCAGGGAAATCAGCCCCAGCATTTT; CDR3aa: CASSDGQGNQPQHF
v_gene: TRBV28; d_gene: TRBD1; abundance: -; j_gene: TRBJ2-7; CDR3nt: TGTGCCAGCAGGGAGACAGGGGGCTTCTACGAGCAGTACTTC; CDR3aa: CASRETGGFYEQYF
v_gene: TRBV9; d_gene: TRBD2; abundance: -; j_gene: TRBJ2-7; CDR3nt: TGTGCCAGCAGCCGTGCGGAACTAGCGGGGGCCTACGAGCAGTACTTC; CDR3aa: CASSRAELAGAYEQYF
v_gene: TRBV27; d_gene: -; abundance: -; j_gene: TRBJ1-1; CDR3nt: TGTGCCAGCAGTCACTATCTCGACCGGGAGGGCACTGAAGCTTTCTTT; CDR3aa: CASSHYLDREGTEAFF
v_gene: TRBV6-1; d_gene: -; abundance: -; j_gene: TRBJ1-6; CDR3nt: TGTGCCAGCAGTGATATCCCCGGCTCCTATAATTCACCCCTCCACTTT; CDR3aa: CASSDIPGSYNSPLHF
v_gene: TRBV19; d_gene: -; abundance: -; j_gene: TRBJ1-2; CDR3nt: TGTGCCAGTAGTATTTTGACAGCAAATAATGGCTACACCTTC; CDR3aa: CASSILTANNGYTF
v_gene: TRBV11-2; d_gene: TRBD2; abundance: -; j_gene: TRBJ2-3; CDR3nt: TGTGCCAGCAGCGCAACTAGCGGGAGCACAGATACGCAGTATTTT; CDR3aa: CASSATSGSTDTQYF
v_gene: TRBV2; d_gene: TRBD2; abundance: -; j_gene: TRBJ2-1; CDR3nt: TGTGCCAGCAGTGAATCGGGACTAGGATATGAGCAGTTCTTC; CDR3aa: CASSESGLGYEQFF
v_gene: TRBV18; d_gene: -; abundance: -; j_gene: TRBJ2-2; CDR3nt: TGTGCCAGCTCACACGACAGCAGGCCGCGGACCGGCACCGGGGAGCTGTTTTTT; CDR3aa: CASSHDSRPRTGTGELFF
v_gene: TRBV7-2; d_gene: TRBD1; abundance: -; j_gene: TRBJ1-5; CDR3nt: TGTGCCAGCAGCTTTCTCCTTGGGACAGGCAACCATAGCAATCAGCCCCAGCATTTT; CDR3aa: CASSFLLGTGNHSNQPQHF
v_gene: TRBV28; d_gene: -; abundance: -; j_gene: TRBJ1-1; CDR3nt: TGTGCCAGCAGTATCCAAGGGAGAACTGAAGCTTTCTTT; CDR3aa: CASSIQGRTEAFF